Below are 29 T cell receptor beta chains sequenced from a single sample in a study of shared T cell receptors in the human thymus. Assay: immunoSEQ multiplex PCR; the TCRdb copy retains only in-frame clones and omits some. The data show about 660,000 clones, around nine tenths seen once. The same sample was also studied in work on human thymus T cells.

Sequencing was carried out using thymocytes. Every receptor here comes from a boy younger than two with a congenital heart defect.

The genes are TRBV7-9 and TRBJ2-2; perhaps TRBD2 as D (6 bases). The CDR3 is made up of 16 amino acids. V gave up 2 bases and J gave up 7 bases, with 17 bases separating them. Germline CDR1 reads SEHNR; CDR2 reads FQNEAQ (reference sequence). The CDR3 nucleotides are TGTGCCAGCAGCTTACTCATGCGGGATAAGCTCGGGGAGCTGTTTTTT. Residues: CASSLLMRDKLGELFF. The entire variable domain, with the rest obtained from reference TRBV7-9 and TRBJ2-2, is as follows: DTGVSQNPRHKITKRGQNVTFRCDPISEHNRLYWYRQTLGQGPEFLTYFQNEAQLEKSRLLSDRFSAERPKGSFSTLEIQRTEQGDSAMYLCASSLLMRDKLGELFFGEGSRLTVL.

The chain joins TRBV28 to TRBJ2-3; TRBD2 matches at 10 bases. This CDR3 is 16 amino acids long. Unmatched junction bases numbered 9, after V lost 3 bases and J lost 6 bases. The germline V gene has CDR1 MDHEN and CDR2 SYDVKM. The CDR3 DNA follows: TGTGCCAGCAGTTTTGAACTAGCGGGGCAGGGGGATACGCAGTATTTT. This translates into CASSFELAGQGDTQYF. The full variable domain, its missing parts supplied by reference TRBV28 and TRBJ2-3, is DVKVTQSSRYLVKRTGEKVFLECVQDMDHENMFWYRQDPGLGLRLIYFSYDVKMKEKGDIPEGYSVSREKKERFSLILESASTNQTSMYLCASSFELAGQGDTQYFGPGTRLTVL.

The V call is TRBV11-2, the J call TRBJ2-5; D may be TRBD2 (7 bases). Deletions cut 7 bases from V and 4 bases from J, with 16 bases between. The CDR3 length is 14 residues. Germline V gene data show CDR1 as SGHAT and CDR2 as FQNNGV. The CDR3 region has the DNA TGTGCCAGCACCGAAAGGGGGGGGCGAGAGACCCAGTACTTC. It encodes CASTERGGRETQYF.

V is TRBV7-2 and J is TRBJ2-3; the D is unclear. V was clipped by 1 base and J by 4 bases, with 9 bases between them. The CDR3 totals 14 residues. Germline V gene lookup returns CDR1 SGHTA and CDR2 FQGNSA. DNA for the CDR3: TGTGCCAGCAGCTTAGGGCTGAGCGCAGATACGCAGTATTTT. This gives the protein CASSLGLSADTQYF.

This chain connects TRBV4-3 to TRBJ2-2; 8 nucleotides line up with TRBD2. V gave up 0 bases and J gave up 1 base; unmatched junction bases: 7. CDR1 is LGHNA and CDR2 is YSLEER in the germline V gene. The CDR3 is 18 residues long. The CDR3 nucleotides are TGCGCCAGCAGCCAAGATCGGGAAGCGGGAGTGAACACCGGGGAGCTGTTTTTT. Residues: CASSQDREAGVNTGELFF.

The chain joins TRBV2 to TRBJ2-3; the D gene is possibly TRBD2 (5 bases). The V end was cut by 8 bases, the J end by 0 bases, with 15 bases between. The CDR3 consists of 15 residues. Germline V gene lookup returns CDR1 SNHLY and CDR2 FYNNEI. This CDR3 is CASLKVGGSTDTQYF. The CDR3, as DNA: TGTGCCAGCCTTAAAGTTGGCGGGAGCACAGATACGCAGTATTTT.

This clone was counted once. The V call is TRBV12-5, the J call TRBJ2-2; 8 nucleotides agree with TRBD2. Germline V gene data show CDR1 as LGHNT and CDR2 as FRNRAP. V lost 3 bases and J lost 4; bases outside the gene matches: 13. The CDR3 loop spans 18 amino acids. The CDR3 is CASGFRGLASLGTGELFF. In DNA form, the CDR3 reads TGTGCTAGTGGTTTCCGCGGACTAGCAAGCCTAGGCACCGGGGAGCTGTTTTTT.

CDR3 amino acids: CASSKSGSLQETQYF. The CDR3 DNA reads as TGTGCCAGCAGCAAAAGCGGGAGCCTACAAGAGACCCAGTACTTC. This chain uses TRBV7-2 with TRBJ2-5; 8 bases agree with TRBD2. This CDR3 has 15 amino acids. The germline gives CDR1 SGHTA, CDR2 FQGNSA. Trimming at V came to 5 bases and at J to 2 bases, leaving 7 bases not matched to a gene.

The genes are TRBV4-2 and TRBJ2-2, with TRBD2 as a possible D gene (6 bases). The CDR3 runs 18 residues. Looked up from germline, CDR1 is LGHNA and CDR2 is YNFKEQ. Trimming took off 4 bases at V and 4 bases at J, with 22 bases between the two ends. For the CDR3, the DNA is TGTGCCAGCAGCCCCGGGGGTATCACACCTCCGAGCACCGGGGAGCTGTTTTTT. Translated: CASSPGGITPPSTGELFF.

This chain links TRBV19 with TRBJ1-1; 7 nucleotides line up with TRBD1. This CDR3 comprises 15 residues. CDR1 and CDR2 from the germline V gene are LNHDA and SQIVND (reference sequence). J was trimmed by 0 bases and V by 4 bases; bases with no gene match: 5. The CDR3 here is CASSNSDRVNTEAFF. The CDR3 coding sequence is TGTGCCAGTAGTAACTCCGACAGGGTGAACACTGAAGCTTTCTTT.

The CDR3, as DNA: TGTGCCAGCAGCCCAGGGACTAGGCGCACAGATACGCAGTATTTT. Amino acid sequence: CASSPGTRRTDTQYF. V gene TRBV9 combines with J gene TRBJ2-3; TRBD2 matches at 8 bases. The CDR3 spans 15 residues. V shed 4 bases, J shed 1 base, and the junction held 5 bases outside the gene matches. CDR1 and CDR2 from the germline V gene are SGDLS and YYNGEE.

This rearrangement joins TRBV27 to TRBJ1-1; maybe TRBD1 (5 bases). Germline V gene data show CDR1 as MNHEY and CDR2 as SMNVEV (reference sequence). The CDR3 is 16 amino acids. V lost 5 bases and J lost 2, with 18 bases in between. Written as DNA, the CDR3 is TGTGCCAGCAGTATTAACCCGACAGACGCTAACACTGAAGCTTTCTTT. Its translation is CASSINPTDANTEAFF.

The chain recombines TRBV6-1 with TRBJ1-3; TRBD1 matches 7 bases. The CDR3 length is 15 residues. V dropped 7 bases and J dropped 10; count of bases not matched to a gene: 16. The germline gives CDR1 MNHNS, CDR2 SASEGT. CDR3 DNA: TGTGCCAGCACCATGAGACAGGGAGGTATAAAGACCATATATTTT. Its translation: CASTMRQGGIKTIYF.

V and J are TRBV9 and TRBJ2-2, with TRBD2 as a possible D gene (5 bases). This CDR3 contains 13 residues. Per the germline V gene, CDR1 is SGDLS and CDR2 is YYNGEE. The V gene lost 0 bases and the J gene lost 11 bases, with 11 bases spanning the gap. The CDR3 spells CASSVDGVGELFF. CDR3 nucleotides: TGTGCCAGCAGCGTAGACGGGGTAGGAGAGCTGTTTTTT.

J is TRBJ2-7 and V is TRBV5-4; D remains ambiguous. The CDR3 extends over 11 amino acids. V was clipped by 5 bases and J by 4 bases, with 7 bases between them. Germline CDR1 SGHNT, CDR2 YYREEE (reference sequence). This CDR3 reads CASSFRYEQYF. The CDR3 DNA follows: TGTGCCAGCAGTTTCAGGTACGAGCAGTACTTC.

This clone was seen just once. The chain joins TRBV2 to TRBJ2-7; 10 bases are shared with TRBD2. V gave up 1 base and J gave up 12 bases; unmatched junction bases: 9. Per the germline V gene, CDR1 is SNHLY and CDR2 is FYNNEI. This CDR3 is 14 amino acids long. The CDR3 loop is CASSEDVTSGCGYF. CDR3 bases: TGTGCCAGCAGTGAAGACGTGACTAGCGGGTGCGGGTACTTC.

The chain uses TRBV19 and TRBJ2-7; 9 bases map to TRBD1. This CDR3 has 13 residues. Germline values: CDR1 LNHDA, CDR2 SQIVND (reference sequence). J gave up 6 bases and V 7 bases, and 7 bases lay outside the gene matches. Here the CDR3 DNA reads TGTGCCAGTACGGCACAGGGGGCCCGCGAGCAGTACTTC. Translated, it gives CASTAQGAREQYF.

The table lists this clone with a count of one. The rearrangement uses TRBV4-3 and TRBJ2-3; D not certain. Germline CDR1 is LGHNA and CDR2 is YSLEER. CDR3 length: 13 amino acids. V was pared by 4 bases and J by 3 bases, with 8 bases between. CDR3 in DNA: TGCGCCAGCAGCCCGCTTCGGACAGATACGCAGTATTTT. Translating it yields CASSPLRTDTQYF.

The chain uses TRBV23-1 and TRBJ2-1; a possible D gene is TRBD2 (6 bases). TRBV23-1 is treated as an ORF (open reading frame) with a function not yet certain. There are 16 residues in the CDR3. V gave up 3 bases and J gave up 0 bases, with 12 bases separating them. The CDR3 reads CASSHDSGSSYNEQFF. The CDR3 DNA sequence: TGCGCCAGCAGTCACGATAGCGGAAGCTCCTACAATGAGCAGTTCTTC.

This chain links TRBV27 with TRBJ1-5, with D perhaps matching TRBD1 (6 bases). The length of the CDR3 is 16 residues. With 6 bases removed from V and 0 bases from J, the gap between germline ends came to 15 bases. Per germline, CDR1 MNHEY and CDR2 SMNVEV (reference sequence). This CDR3 reads CASSPYGQFSNQPQHF. The CDR3 nucleotides are TGTGCCAGCAGCCCTTACGGACAGTTTAGCAATCAGCCCCAGCATTTT.

This clone is a singleton in its sample. V usage is TRBV5-1 and J usage is TRBJ1-5; D unresolved. This CDR3 is 13 amino acids long. Trimming removed 4 bases at V and 3 bases at J, with 8 bases between. Germline lookup yields CDR1 SGHRS and CDR2 YFSETQ. The DNA for the CDR3 is TGCGCCAGCAGCCTAAACCCCAATCAGCCCCAGCATTTT. It yields the protein CASSLNPNQPQHF. Using reference TRBV5-1 and TRBJ1-5 for the parts outside the CDR3, the full variable domain is KAGVTQTPRYLIKTRGQQVTLSCSPISGHRSVSWYQQTPGQGLQFLFEYFSETQRNKGNFPGRFSGRQFSNSRSEMNVSTLELGDSALYLCASSLNPNQPQHFGDGTRLSIL.

This clone was seen a few times. The V gene is TRBV16, the J gene TRBJ2-1; D might be TRBD1 (5 bases). The CDR3 is 12 amino acids. V was shortened by 1 base and J by 7 bases, with 5 bases between the two germline ends. CDR1 is KGHSY and CDR2 is FQNENV in the germline V gene. The CDR3, as DNA: TGTGCCAGCAGCCAATACAGGAATGAGCAGTTCTTC. Protein product: CASSQYRNEQFF.

The chain joins TRBV28 to TRBJ2-1; possibly TRBD1 for D (7 bases). Germline V lookup: CDR1 MDHEN, CDR2 SYDVKM. Trimming removed 5 bases from V and 12 bases from J, with 23 bases in between. There are 15 residues in the CDR3. CDR3 sequence: CASSPQGEAQGGQFF. In nucleotides, the CDR3 is TGTGCCAGCAGTCCCCAGGGGGAGGCCCAGGGGGGGCAGTTCTTC.

The chain joins TRBV27 to TRBJ2-1; D gene unclear. The germline V gene has CDR1 MNHEY and CDR2 SMNVEV (reference sequence). The V end lost 2 bases, the J end lost 5 bases, and 10 bases lay between the germline ends. The CDR3 loop spans 14 amino acids. The CDR3 bases are TGTGCCAGCAGTTTAGGCCAGGTAAACAATGAGCAGTTCTTC. It encodes CASSLGQVNNEQFF.

A remark on this clone: Other DNA sequences in this specimen translate into the identical CDR3. V gene TRBV27 combines with J gene TRBJ2-6; tentative D call: TRBD1 (6 bases). Per germline, CDR1 MNHEY and CDR2 SMNVEV (reference sequence). The CDR3 is 17 residues long. The V gene lost 5 bases and the J gene lost 4 bases, with 18 bases spanning the gap. This CDR3 reads CASSPPGDLGGANVLTF. CDR3 sequence (DNA): TGTGCCAGCAGTCCCCCAGGGGACCTGGGGGGGGCCAACGTCCTGACTTTC. Full variable domain (rest looked up from reference TRBV27 and TRBJ2-6): EAQVTQNPRYLITVTGKKLTVTCSQNMNHEYMSWYRQDPGLGLRQIYYSMNVEVTDKGDVPEGYKVSRKEKRNFPLILESPSPNQTSLYFCASSPPGDLGGANVLTFGAGSRLTVL.

The J gene is TRBJ2-1, the V gene TRBV27; 10 bases line up with TRBD2. The CDR3 consists of 18 residues. Per germline, CDR1 MNHEY and CDR2 SMNVEV (reference sequence). J lost 1 base, V lost 2 bases, and 8 bases had no gene match. For the CDR3, the DNA is TGTGCCAGCAGTTTAGGGACTAGCGTATCCCAATCCTACAATGAGCAGTTCTTC. It translates to CASSLGTSVSQSYNEQFF.

The chain uses TRBV6-4 and TRBJ1-1, with a tentative D call TRBD1 (5 bases). Trimming shortened V by 0 bases and J by 4 bases, and 9 bases separated the two germline ends. In germline, CDR1 is MRHNA, CDR2 SNTAGT. The length of the CDR3 is 14 residues. The CDR3 DNA is TGTGCCAGCAGTGACTCTCCGGGGGGCACTGAAGCTTTCTTT. Protein: CASSDSPGGTEAFF.

This clone appeared a single time. The rearrangement links TRBV7-8 to TRBJ1-5; D is unclear. This CDR3 has 14 amino acids. Trimming left V 2 bases short and J 4 bases short, with 9 bases between. Per the germline V gene, CDR1 is SGHVS and CDR2 is FQNEAQ. In nucleotides, the CDR3 is TGTGCCAGCAGCTTATTCTATGAGAATCAGCCCCAGCATTTT. Its protein product is CASSLFYENQPQHF. The full variable domain, in which reference TRBV7-8 and TRBJ1-5 provide the parts outside the CDR3, is GAGVSQSPRYKVAKRGQDVALRCDPISGHVSLFWYQQALGQGPEFLTYFQNEAQLDKSGLPSDRFFAERPEGSVSTLKIQRTQQEDSAVYLCASSLFYENQPQHFGDGTRLSIL.

The DNA for the CDR3 is TGTGCCAGTAAGAGGAAGGGAAACAGGGTCTCCTACAATGAGCAGTTCTTC. Its translation: CASKRKGNRVSYNEQFF. The gene calls are TRBV19 and TRBJ2-1; a possible D gene is TRBD1 (6 bases). CDR3 length equals 17 residues. Germline V gene data show CDR1 as LNHDA and CDR2 as SQIVND (reference sequence). V was cut by 7 bases and J by 0 bases, with 19 bases left in between.